This TCR beta chain was documented in a study of immune evolution from preneoplasia to lung adenocarcinoma. About the research overall: HLA loss of heterozygosity: approximately 7.5% AIS, approximately 15% MIA, over 25% ADC, none AAH. The study, taken as a whole, reports: Later-stage lesions appeared to have more T cells, more diversity, less clonality.

Patients had resection in Japan or China between about 2014 and 2018. Premalignant or tumor cells were enriched by macro-dissection after pathologic assessment. Worth noting for this clone: The antigen remains undetermined.

Only in-frame clones appear in the TCRdb table, and some are missing; sequencing was by immunoSEQ multiplex PCR. Seen here are 13,000 to 15,000 clones, approximately 81% observed once, and the top ten hold approximately 4.5%. V trimming: 6 bases; J trimming: 6 bases; junction bases outside the gene matches: 4. In germline, CDR1 is SNHLY, CDR2 FYNNEI. This CDR3 contains 13 residues. The TCR sequence derives from a person between 70 and 80 years old with lung adenocarcinoma. The chain has TRBV2 and TRBJ1-2; 10 nucleotides align to TRBD1. Sequenced input: FFPE minimally invasive lung adenocarcinoma tissue. The CDR3 here is CASRAGTGDGYTF. DNA for the CDR3: TGTGCCAGCAGGGCCGGGACAGGGGATGGCTACACCTTC.